This TCR beta chain was sequenced in a study of molecular identifiers for immune sequencing clone quantification. With 5 bases removed from V and 0 bases from J, the gap between germline ends came to 17 bases. Germline CDR1 reads SEHNR; CDR2 reads FQNEAQ (reference sequence). The CDR3 consists of 17 residues. This clonotype has ten or more counts. Previously described methods and listed TCR primers were used for bulk TCR libraries. TCRdb reanalysed the PCR reads using MiXCR and keeps one entry per CDR3 protein. The data hold 400,000 to 600,000 distinct CDR3 sequences, with 20% to 25% observed a single time.

J is TRBJ2-1 and V is TRBV7-9; the D gene is possibly TRBD2 (6 bases). The sequence was collected from a human donor in good health. Some libraries in this study had Jurkat cell RNA spiked in. The sample was naive CD8+ T cells from blood, with Jurkat cell RNA spiked in. Subset denoted: FACS-sorted CD8+CD4-CCR7+CD45RA+ naive T cells. This chain's CDR3 is CASSDALPGVSYNEQFF. CDR3 in DNA: TGTGCCAGCAGCGATGCCCTTCCGGGAGTCTCCTACAATGAGCAGTTCTTC. The whole variable domain, remainder taken from reference TRBV7-9 and TRBJ2-1, is DTGVSQNPRHKITKRGQNVTFRCDPISEHNRLYWYRQTLGQGPEFLTYFQNEAQLEKSRLLSDRFSAERPKGSFSTLEIQRTEQGDSAMYLCASSDALPGVSYNEQFFGPGTRLTVL.